The clone carrying this T cell receptor beta chain was counted once. Antigen: not known. This entry is derived from a study of shared clonotypes between healthy human individuals. Points from the study as a whole: Richness estimates generally favored naive over memory subsets.

A split of CD4+ cells into CD45RA+ naive and CD45RA-negative memory subsets was performed. CDR1 and CDR2 from the germline V gene are MDHEN and SYDVKM. CDR3 length: 15 residues. V was trimmed by 4 bases and J by 7 bases, leaving 17 bases between them. Deep level was the assay's run setting. Splitting of each subset's genomic DNA was done evenly across several immunoSEQ plates. Generated by immunoSEQ multiplex PCR, the TCRdb table keeps only in-frame clones and is missing some. Altogether over a million clones are present, nearly 99% being singletons, with the ten largest covering 0.4% to 0.45%. Input material: naive CD4+ T cells sorted from blood. Described subset: CD45RA+ positively selected. This receptor was taken from a man aged 25 to 40 in good health. The V and J genes are TRBV28 and TRBJ2-4, with D perhaps TRBD1 (6 bases). The CDR3 sequence is CASSSSGQRRNIQYF. Written as DNA, the CDR3 is TGTGCCAGCAGTTCGTCCGGACAGCGGAGGAACATTCAGTACTTC. Based on the CDR3 plus reference TRBV28 and TRBJ2-4, the full variable domain is DVKVTQSSRYLVKRTGEKVFLECVQDMDHENMFWYRQDPGLGLRLIYFSYDVKMKEKGDIPEGYSVSREKKERFSLILESASTNQTSMYLCASSSSGQRRNIQYFGAGTRLSVL.